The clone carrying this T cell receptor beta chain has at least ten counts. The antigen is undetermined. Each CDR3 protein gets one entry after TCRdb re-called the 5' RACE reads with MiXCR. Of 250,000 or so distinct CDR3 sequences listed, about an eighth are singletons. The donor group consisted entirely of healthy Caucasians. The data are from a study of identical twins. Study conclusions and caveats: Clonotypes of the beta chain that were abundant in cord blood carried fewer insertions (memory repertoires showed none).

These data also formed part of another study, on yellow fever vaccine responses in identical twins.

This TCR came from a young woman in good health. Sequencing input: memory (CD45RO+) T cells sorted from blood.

CDR3 coding DNA: TGTGCCAGCAGCTTCGATACCCTCCACCCCGTAAAGCAGTACTTC. As protein: CASSFDTLHPVKQYF. The V and J genes are TRBV7-9 and TRBJ2-7; D unclear. The CDR3 has 15 residues. CDR1 and CDR2 from the germline V gene are SEHNR and FQNEAQ (reference sequence). V was cut by 3 bases and J by 8 bases, with 20 bases left in between.